What follows are 5 T cell receptor beta chains derived from one specimen sequenced in a study of shared clonotypes between healthy human individuals. Measured with immunoSEQ multiplex PCR; TCRdb has only the in-frame clones, and not every one. The sample holds some 1 million clones; about 75% are singletons and the top ten take about 1.5%. Input material: memory CD4+ T cells sorted from blood. Subset defined: CD45RA-negative fraction. The receptors originated from a man aged 18 to 30 in good health.

The chain recombines TRBV11-2 with TRBJ2-6; D gene ambiguous. The CDR3 is 17 residues long. V lost 1 base and J 0 bases, leaving 10 bases between the germline ends. Germline V gene sequence: CDR1 SGHAT, CDR2 FQNNGV. For the CDR3, the DNA is TGTGCCAGCAGCTTAGTTTTGGTACTCTCTGGGGCCAACGTCCTGACTTTC. Its protein is CASSLVLVLSGANVLTF.

Note on this clone: The identical CDR3 is also encoded by other nucleotide sequences in the sample. In nucleotides, the CDR3 is TGTGCCAGCAGCGTCGGACAGGGGACCGGGGAGCTGTTTTTT. Amino acid sequence: CASSVGQGTGELFF. This chain links TRBV9 with TRBJ2-2, with 9 nucleotides matching TRBD1. The CDR3 sequence is 14 residues long. Germline V lookup: CDR1 SGDLS, CDR2 YYNGEE. V lost 2 bases to trimming and J lost 5 bases; unmatched junction nucleotides: 1. The entire variable domain, with the rest obtained from reference TRBV9 and TRBJ2-2, is as follows: DSGVTQTPKHLITATGQRVTLRCSPRSGDLSVYWYQQSLDQGLQFLIQYYNGEERAKGNILERFSAQQFPDLHSELNLSSLELGDSALYFCASSVGQGTGELFFGEGSRLTVL.

The chain combines TRBV6-6 with TRBJ2-2; D gene unclear. The CDR3 totals 13 residues. Per the germline V gene, CDR1 is MNHNY and CDR2 is SVGAGI (reference sequence). The V and J ends lost 6 bases and 9 bases respectively, with 14 bases between them. CDR3 in DNA: TGTGCCAGCAGGTCCCCGGCAACCTGGGAGCTGTTTTTT. Translated: CASRSPATWELFF.

V and J are TRBV19 and TRBJ1-6; D is undetermined. The CDR3 spans 13 residues. CDR1 and CDR2 (germline): LNHDA, SQIVND (reference sequence). Trimming left V 1 base short and J 9 bases short, with 7 bases between. The CDR3 coding sequence is TGTGCCAGTAGTATAGTGGACGCTTCACCCCTCCACTTT. Encoded protein: CASSIVDASPLHF.

This sequence joins TRBV30 and TRBJ2-5; TRBD1 matches at 9 bases. Trimming at V came to 8 bases and at J to 5 bases, leaving 9 bases not matched to a gene. Per the germline V gene, CDR1 is GTSNPN and CDR2 is SVGIG (reference sequence). The CDR3 spans 13 residues. DNA of the CDR3: TGTGCCGGATTACAGGGGGCGCGGGAGACCCAGTACTTC. It yields the protein CAGLQGARETQYF.